The table lists the clone carrying this T cell receptor beta chain with a few counts. TCRdb used MiXCR to reprocess the PCR reads, holding one entry per CDR3 protein. The table shows tens of thousands of distinct CDR3 sequences, with over 40% occurring only once. This entry is derived from a study of CDR3 diversity in severe acne. Germline lookup yields CDR1 SEHNR and CDR2 FQNEAQ (reference sequence). There are 12 residues in the CDR3. The V end lost 8 bases, the J end lost 2 bases, and 6 bases lay between the germline ends. This sequence joins TRBV7-9 and TRBJ2-2; the D is unclear. The source of this sequence is a male donor in good health, without acne. Sequencing was performed on blood. The CDR3 sequence is CASRSNTGELFF. The CDR3 DNA follows: TGTGCCAGCCGCAGTAACACCGGGGAGCTGTTTTTT.